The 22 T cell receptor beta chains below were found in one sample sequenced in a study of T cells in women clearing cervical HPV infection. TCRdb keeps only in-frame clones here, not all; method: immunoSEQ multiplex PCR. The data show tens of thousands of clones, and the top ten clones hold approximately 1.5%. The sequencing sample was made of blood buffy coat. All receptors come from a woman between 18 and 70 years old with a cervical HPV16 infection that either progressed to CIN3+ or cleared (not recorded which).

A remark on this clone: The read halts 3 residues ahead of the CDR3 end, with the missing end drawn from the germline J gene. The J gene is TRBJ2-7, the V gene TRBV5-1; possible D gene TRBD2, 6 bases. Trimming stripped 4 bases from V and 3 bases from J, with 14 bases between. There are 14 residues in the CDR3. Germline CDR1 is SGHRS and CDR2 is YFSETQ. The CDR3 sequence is CASSPRGESYEQYF. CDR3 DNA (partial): TGCGCCAGCAGCCCCCGCGGGGAGAGCTACGAG. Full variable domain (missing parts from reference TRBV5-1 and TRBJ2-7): KAGVTQTPRYLIKTRGQQVTLSCSPISGHRSVSWYQQTPGQGLQFLFEYFSETQRNKGNFPGRFSGRQFSNSRSEMNVSTLELGDSALYLCASSPRGESYEQYFGPGTRLTVT.

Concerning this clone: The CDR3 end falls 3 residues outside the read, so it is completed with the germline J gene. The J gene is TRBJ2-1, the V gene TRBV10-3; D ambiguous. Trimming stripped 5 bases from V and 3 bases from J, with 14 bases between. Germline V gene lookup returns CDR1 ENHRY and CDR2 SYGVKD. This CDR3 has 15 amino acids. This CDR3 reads CAISTASIGYNEQFF. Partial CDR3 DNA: TGTGCCATCAGTACCGCTAGTATAGGCTACAATGAG.

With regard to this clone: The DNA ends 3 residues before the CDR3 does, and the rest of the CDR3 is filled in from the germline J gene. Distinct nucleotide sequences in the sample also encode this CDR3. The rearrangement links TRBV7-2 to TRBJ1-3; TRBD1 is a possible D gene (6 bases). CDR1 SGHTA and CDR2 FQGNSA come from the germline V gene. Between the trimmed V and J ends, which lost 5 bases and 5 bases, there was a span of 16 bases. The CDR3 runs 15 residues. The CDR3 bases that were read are TGTGCCAGCAGCCTTAGTGACGGGGGGCGAAACACC. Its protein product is CASSLSDGGRNT. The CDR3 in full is CASSLSDGGRNTIYF.

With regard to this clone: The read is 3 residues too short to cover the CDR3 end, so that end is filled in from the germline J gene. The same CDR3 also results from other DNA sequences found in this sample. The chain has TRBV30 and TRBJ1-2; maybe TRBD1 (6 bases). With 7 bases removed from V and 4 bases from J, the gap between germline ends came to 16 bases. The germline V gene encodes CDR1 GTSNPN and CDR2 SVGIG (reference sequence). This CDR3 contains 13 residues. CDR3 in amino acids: CASRGAGFYGYTF. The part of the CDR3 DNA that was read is TGTGCCTCCCGGGGGGCTGGGTTCTATGGC.

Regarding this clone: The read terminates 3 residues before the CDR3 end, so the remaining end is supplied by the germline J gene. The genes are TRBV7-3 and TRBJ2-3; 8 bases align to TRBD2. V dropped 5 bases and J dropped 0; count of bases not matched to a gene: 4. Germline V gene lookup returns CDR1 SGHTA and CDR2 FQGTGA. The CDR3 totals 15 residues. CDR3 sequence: CASSRTSFSTDTQYF. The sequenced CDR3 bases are TGTGCCAGCAGCCGGACTAGCTTTAGCACAGATACG. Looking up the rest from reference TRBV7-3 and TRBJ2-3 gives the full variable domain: GAGVSQTPSNKVTEKGKYVELRCDPISGHTALYWYRQSLGQGPEFLIYFQGTGAADDSGLPNDRFFAVRPEGSVSTLKIQRTERGDSAVYLCASSRTSFSTDTQYFGPGTRLTVL.

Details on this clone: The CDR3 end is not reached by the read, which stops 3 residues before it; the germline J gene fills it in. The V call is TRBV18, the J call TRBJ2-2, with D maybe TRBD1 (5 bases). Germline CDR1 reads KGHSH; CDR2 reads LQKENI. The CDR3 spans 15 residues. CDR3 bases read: TGTGCCAGCTCACCAGGGTCAGGGTCTAATTCACCG. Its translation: CASSPGSGSNSP. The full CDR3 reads CASSPGSGSNSPLFF. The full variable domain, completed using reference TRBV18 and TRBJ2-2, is NAGVMQNPRHLVRRRGQEARLRCSPMKGHSHVYWYRQLPEEGLKFMVYLQKENIIDESGMPKERFSAEFPKEGPSILRIQQVVRGDSAAYFCASSPGSGSNSPLFFGEGSRLTVL.

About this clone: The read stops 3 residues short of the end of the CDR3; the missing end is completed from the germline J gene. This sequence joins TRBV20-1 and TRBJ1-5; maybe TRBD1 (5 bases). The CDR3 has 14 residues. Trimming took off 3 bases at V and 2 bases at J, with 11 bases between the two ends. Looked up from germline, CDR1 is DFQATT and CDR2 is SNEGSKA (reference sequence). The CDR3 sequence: CSASHSGGNQPQHF. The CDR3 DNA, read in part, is TGCAGTGCTAGTCACTCGGGGGGCAATCAGCCC.

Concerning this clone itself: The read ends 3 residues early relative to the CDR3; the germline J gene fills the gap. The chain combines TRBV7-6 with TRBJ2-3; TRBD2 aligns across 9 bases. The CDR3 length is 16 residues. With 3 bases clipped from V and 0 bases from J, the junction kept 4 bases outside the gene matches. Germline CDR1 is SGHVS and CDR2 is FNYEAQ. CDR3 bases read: TGTGCCAGCAGCTTCATAGCGGGAGTCAGCACAGATACG. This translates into CASSFIAGVSTDT. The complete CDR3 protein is CASSFIAGVSTDTQYF.

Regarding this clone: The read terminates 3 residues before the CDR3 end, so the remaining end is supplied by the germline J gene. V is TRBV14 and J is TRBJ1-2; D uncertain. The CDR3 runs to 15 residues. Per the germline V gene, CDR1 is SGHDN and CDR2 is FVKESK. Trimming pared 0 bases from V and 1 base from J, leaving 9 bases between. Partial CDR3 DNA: TGTGCCAGCAGCCAAGAACACAGAAGTAACTATGGC. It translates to CASSQEHRSNYG. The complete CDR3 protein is CASSQEHRSNYGYTF.

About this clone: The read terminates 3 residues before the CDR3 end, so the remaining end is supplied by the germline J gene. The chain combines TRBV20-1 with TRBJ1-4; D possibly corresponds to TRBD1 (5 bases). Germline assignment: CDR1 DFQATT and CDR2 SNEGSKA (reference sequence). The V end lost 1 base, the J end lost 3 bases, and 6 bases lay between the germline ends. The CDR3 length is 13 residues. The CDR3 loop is CSARVGPNEKLFF. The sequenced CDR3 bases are TGCAGTGCTAGAGTGGGGCCTAATGAAAAA.

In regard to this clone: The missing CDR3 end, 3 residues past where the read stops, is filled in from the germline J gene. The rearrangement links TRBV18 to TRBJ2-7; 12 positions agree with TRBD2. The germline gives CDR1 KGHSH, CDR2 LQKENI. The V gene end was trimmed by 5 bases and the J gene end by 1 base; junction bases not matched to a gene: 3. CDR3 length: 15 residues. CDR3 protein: CASSRTSGTSYEQYF. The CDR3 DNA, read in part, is TGTGCCAGCTCAAGGACTAGCGGGACGTCCTACGAG. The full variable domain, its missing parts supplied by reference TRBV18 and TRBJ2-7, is NAGVMQNPRHLVRRRGQEARLRCSPMKGHSHVYWYRQLPEEGLKFMVYLQKENIIDESGMPKERFSAEFPKEGPSILRIQQVVRGDSAAYFCASSRTSGTSYEQYFGPGTRLTVT.

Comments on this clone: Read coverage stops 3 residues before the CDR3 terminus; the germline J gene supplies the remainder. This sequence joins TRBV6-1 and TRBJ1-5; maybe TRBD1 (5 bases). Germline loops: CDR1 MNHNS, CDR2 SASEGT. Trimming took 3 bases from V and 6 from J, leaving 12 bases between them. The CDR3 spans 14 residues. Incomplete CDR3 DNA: TGTGCCAGCAGTGATTCGGGGGGGGTTCAGCCC. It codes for CASSDSGGVQP. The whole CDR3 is CASSDSGGVQPQHF.

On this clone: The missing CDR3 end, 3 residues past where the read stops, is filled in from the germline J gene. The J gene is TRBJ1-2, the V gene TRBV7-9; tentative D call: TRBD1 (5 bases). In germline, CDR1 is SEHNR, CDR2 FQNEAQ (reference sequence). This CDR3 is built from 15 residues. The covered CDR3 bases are TGTGCCAGCAGTCAGGGACTAGCGGTCCACAATGAC. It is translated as CASSQGLAVHND. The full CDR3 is CASSQGLAVHNDYTF.

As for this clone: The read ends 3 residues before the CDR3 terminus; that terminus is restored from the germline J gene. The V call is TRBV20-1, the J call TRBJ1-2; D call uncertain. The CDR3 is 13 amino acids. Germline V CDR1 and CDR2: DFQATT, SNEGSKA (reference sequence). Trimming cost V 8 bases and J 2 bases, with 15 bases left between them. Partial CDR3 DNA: TGCAGTATTTATAGGCCCGGGAACTATGGC. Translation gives CSIYRPGNYG. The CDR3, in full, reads CSIYRPGNYGYTF.

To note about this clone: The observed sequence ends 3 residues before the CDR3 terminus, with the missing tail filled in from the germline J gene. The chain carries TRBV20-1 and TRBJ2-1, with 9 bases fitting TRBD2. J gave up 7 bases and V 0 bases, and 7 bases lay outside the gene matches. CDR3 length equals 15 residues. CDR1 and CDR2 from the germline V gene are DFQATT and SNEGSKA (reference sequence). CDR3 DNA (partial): TGCAGTGCTAGAGATTTCGGCGGGAGGGAAAATGAG. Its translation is CSARDFGGRENE. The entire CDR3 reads CSARDFGGRENEQFF.

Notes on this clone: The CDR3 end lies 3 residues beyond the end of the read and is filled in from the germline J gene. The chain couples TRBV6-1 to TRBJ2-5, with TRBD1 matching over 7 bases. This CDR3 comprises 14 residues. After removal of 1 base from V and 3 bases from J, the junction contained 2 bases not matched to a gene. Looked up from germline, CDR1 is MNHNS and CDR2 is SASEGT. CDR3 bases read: TGTGCCAGCAGTGAAGGGACAGGAAAAGAGACC. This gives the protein CASSEGTGKET. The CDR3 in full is CASSEGTGKETQYF.

The CDR3 loop is CASSLSGEGNSPLHF. CDR3 bases read: TGCGCCAGCAGCTTAAGTGGAGAAGGGAATTCACCC. The gene calls are TRBV5-1 and TRBJ1-6; D gene uncertain. Read sequence stops 3 residues before the CDR3 end, and the germline J gene provides the missing end. CDR1 and CDR2 from the germline V gene are SGHRS and YFSETQ. V was trimmed by 2 bases and J by 7 bases, leaving 13 bases between them. The CDR3 covers 15 residues.

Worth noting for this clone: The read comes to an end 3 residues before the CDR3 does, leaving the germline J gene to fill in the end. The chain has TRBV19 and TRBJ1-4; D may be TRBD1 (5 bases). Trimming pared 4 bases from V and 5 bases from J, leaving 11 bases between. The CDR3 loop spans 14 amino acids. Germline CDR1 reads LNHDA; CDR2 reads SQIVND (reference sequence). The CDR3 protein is CASSKDGGNEKLFF. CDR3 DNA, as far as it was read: TGTGCCAGTAGTAAAGACGGGGGGAATGAAAAA.

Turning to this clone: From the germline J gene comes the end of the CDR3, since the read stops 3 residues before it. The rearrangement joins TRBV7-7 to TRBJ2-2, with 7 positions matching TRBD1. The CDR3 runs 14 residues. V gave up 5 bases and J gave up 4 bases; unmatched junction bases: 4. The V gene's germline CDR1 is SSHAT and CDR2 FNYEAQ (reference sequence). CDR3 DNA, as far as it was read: TGTGCCAGCAGCCCGAGGGGGCGCACCGGGGAG. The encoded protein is CASSPRGRTGE. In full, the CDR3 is CASSPRGRTGELFF. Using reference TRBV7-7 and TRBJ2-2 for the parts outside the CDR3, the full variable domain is GAGVSQSPRYKVTKRGQDVTLRCDPISSHATLYWYQQALGQGPEFLTYFNYEAQPDKSGLPSDRFSAERPEGSISTLTIQRTEQRDSAMYRCASSPRGRTGELFFGEGSRLTVL.

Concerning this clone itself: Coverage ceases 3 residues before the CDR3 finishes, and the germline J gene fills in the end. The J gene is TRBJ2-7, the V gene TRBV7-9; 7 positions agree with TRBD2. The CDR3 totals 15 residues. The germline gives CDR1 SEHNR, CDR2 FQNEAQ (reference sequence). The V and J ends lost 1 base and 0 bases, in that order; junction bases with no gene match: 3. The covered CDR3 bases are TGTGCCAGCAGCTTAGGGCGGGGGTCCTCCTACGAG. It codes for CASSLGRGSSYE. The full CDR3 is CASSLGRGSSYEQYF.

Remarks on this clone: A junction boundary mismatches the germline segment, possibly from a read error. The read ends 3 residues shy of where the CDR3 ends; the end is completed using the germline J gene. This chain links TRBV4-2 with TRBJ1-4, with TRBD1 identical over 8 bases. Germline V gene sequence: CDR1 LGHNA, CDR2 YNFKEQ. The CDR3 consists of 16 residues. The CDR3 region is CASSPGQGSTNEKLFF. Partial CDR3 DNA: TGCGCCAGCAGCCCCGGACAGGGATCAACTAATGAAAAA.

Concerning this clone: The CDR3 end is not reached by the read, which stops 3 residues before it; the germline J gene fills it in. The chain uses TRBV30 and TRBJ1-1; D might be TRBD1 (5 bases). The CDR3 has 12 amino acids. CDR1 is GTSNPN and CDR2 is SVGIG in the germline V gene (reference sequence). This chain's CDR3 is CAWSDSRVIAFF. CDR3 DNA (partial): TGTGCCTGGAGTGACTCCAGGGTGATA.